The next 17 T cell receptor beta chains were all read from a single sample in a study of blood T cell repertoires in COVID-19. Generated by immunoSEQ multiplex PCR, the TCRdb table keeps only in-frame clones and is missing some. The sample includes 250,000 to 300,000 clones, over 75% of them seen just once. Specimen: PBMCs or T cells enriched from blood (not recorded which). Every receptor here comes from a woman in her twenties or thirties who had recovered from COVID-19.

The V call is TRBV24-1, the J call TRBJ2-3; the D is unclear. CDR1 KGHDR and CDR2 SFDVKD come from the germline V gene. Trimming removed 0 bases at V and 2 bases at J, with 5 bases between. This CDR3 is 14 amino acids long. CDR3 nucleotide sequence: TGTGCCACCAGTGATTTGCAATCCACAGATACGCAGTATTTT. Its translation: CATSDLQSTDTQYF.

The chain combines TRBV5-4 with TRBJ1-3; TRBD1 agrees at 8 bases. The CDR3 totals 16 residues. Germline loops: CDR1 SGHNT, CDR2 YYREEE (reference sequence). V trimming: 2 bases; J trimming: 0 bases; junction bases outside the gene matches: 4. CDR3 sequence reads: CASSLNRGSSGNTIYF. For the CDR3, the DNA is TGTGCCAGCAGCTTAAACAGGGGGAGCTCTGGAAACACCATATATTTT.

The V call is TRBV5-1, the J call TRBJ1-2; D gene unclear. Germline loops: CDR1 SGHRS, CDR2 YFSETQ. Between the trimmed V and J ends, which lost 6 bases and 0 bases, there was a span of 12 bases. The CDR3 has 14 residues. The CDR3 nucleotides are TGCGCCAGCACCACCATACCAGCTAACTATGGCTACACCTTC. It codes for CASTTIPANYGYTF.

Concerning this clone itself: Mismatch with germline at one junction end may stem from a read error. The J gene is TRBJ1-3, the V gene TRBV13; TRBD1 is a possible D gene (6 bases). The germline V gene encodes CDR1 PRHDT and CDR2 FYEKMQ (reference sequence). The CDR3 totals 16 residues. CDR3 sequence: CASSLGGTYSGNTIYF. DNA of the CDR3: TGTGCCAGCAGTTTAGGGGGGACATACTCTGGAAACACCATATATTTT.

The CDR3 sequence is CASRLQGSQPQHF. CDR3 nucleotide sequence: TGTGCCAGCAGGCTACAGGGATCTCAGCCCCAGCATTTT. The V call is TRBV28, the J call TRBJ1-5; the D gene is possibly TRBD1 (6 bases). The CDR3 loop spans 13 amino acids. The germline V and J ends were trimmed by 6 bases and 6 bases, with 12 bases remaining between them. Germline assignment: CDR1 MDHEN and CDR2 SYDVKM.

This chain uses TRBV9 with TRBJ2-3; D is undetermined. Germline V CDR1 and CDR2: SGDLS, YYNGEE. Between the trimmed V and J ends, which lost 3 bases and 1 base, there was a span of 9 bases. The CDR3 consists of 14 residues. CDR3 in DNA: TGTGCCAGCAGCGATATCCGGGGCACAGATACGCAGTATTTT. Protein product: CASSDIRGTDTQYF.

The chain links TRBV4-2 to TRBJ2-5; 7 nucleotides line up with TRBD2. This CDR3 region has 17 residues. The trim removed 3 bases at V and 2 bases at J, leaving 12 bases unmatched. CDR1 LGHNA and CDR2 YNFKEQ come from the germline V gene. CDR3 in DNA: TGTGCCAGCAGCCATGGAAGCATCCAGCGGGATCAAGAGACCCAGTACTTC. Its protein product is CASSHGSIQRDQETQYF.

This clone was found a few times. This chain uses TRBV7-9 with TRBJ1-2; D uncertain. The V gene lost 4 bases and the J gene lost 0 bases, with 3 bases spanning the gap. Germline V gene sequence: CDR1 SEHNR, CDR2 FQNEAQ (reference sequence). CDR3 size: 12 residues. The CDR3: CASSSSNYGYTF. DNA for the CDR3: TGTGCCAGCAGCTCATCTAACTATGGCTACACCTTC. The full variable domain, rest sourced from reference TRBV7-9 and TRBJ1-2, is DTGVSQNPRHKITKRGQNVTFRCDPISEHNRLYWYRQTLGQGPEFLTYFQNEAQLEKSRLLSDRFSAERPKGSFSTLEIQRTEQGDSAMYLCASSSSNYGYTFGSGTRLTVV.

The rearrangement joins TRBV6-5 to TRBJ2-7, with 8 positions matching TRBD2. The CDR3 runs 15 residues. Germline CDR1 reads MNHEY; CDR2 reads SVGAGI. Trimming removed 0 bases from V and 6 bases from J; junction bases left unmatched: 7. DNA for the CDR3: TGTGCCAGCAGTTACTCGACTCTAGCGGGCCGCGAGCAGTACTTC. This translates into CASSYSTLAGREQYF.

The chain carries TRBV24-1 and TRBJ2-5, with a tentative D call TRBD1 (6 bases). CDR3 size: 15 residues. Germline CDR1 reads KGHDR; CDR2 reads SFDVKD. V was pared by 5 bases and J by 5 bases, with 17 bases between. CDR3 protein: CATSVRQGYVETQYF. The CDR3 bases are TGTGCCACCAGTGTTCGCCAGGGGTATGTGGAGACCCAGTACTTC.

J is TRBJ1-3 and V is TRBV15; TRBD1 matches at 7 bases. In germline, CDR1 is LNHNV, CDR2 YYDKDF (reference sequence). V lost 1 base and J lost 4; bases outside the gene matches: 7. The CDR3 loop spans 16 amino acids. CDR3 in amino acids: CATSRVTGAQGNTIYF. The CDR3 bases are TGTGCCACCAGCAGAGTAACAGGGGCACAAGGAAACACCATATATTTT.

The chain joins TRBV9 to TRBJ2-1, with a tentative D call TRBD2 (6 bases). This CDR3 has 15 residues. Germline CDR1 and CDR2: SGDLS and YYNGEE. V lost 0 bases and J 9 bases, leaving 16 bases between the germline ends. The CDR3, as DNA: TGTGCCAGCAGCGTAGTGGGGGAGGTTTCCAGTGAGCAGTTCTTC. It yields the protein CASSVVGEVSSEQFF.

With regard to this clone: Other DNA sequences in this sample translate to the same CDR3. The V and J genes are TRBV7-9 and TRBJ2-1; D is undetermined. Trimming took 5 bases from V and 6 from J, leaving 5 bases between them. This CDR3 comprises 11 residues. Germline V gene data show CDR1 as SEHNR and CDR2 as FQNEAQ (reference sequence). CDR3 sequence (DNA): TGTGCCAGCAGCCCGGGCAATGAGCAGTTCTTC. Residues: CASSPGNEQFF. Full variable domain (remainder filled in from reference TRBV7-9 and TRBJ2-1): DTGVSQNPRHKITKRGQNVTFRCDPISEHNRLYWYRQTLGQGPEFLTYFQNEAQLEKSRLLSDRFSAERPKGSFSTLEIQRTEQGDSAMYLCASSPGNEQFFGPGTRLTVL.

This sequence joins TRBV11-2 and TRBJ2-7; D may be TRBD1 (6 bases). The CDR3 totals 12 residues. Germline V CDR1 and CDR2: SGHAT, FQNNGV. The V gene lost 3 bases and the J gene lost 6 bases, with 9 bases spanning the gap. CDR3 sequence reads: CASSFPGAEQYF. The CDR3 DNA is TGTGCCAGCAGCTTCCCAGGGGCCGAGCAGTACTTC.

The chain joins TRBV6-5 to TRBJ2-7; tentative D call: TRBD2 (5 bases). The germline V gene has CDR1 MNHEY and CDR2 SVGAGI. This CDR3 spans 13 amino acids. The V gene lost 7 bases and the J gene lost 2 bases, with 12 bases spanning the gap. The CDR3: CASTSGTTYEQYF. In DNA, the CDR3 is TGTGCCAGCACCAGCGGCACGACCTACGAGCAGTACTTC.

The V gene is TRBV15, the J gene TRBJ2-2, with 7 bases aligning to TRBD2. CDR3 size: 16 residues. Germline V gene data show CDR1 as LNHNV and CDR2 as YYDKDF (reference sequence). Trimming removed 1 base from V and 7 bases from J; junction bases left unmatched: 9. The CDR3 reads CATSRVRAGEVGELFF. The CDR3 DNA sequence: TGTGCCACCAGCAGAGTCCGGGCGGGAGAAGTCGGGGAGCTGTTTTTT.

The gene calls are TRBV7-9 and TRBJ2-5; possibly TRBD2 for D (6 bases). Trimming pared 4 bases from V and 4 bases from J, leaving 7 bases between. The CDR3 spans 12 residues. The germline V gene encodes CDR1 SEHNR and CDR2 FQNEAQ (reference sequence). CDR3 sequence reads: CASSSGLETQYF. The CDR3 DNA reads TGTGCCAGCAGCTCGGGACTAGAGACCCAGTACTTC.